This record covers a single T cell receptor beta chain. Its antigen has not been determined. No qualities accompany the bases; no much larger clone lies one base away. Looking up the germline V gene yields CDR1 SQVTM and CDR2 ANQGSEA. V is shortened by 3 bases, J by 10 bases, and the region joining them spans 16 bases. Measured from the cysteine to the phenylalanine, the CDR3 is 13 residues long. The sequence is cut down to CDR3 DNA, 39 bases in frame from base 1. In total, around 600 healthy bone marrow donors made up the cohort. At the time of sampling, all cohort members were nominally healthy, though unrecorded immune exposures were likely present. The donor tested CMV seronegative and was one of the 352 seronegative cohort members. A peripheral blood sample was provided by each donor, and peripheral blood mononuclear cells were used for TCR beta sequencing. The Qiagen DNeasy Blood Extraction Kit was used to extract genomic DNA from the blood cell samples.

Libraries came from the immunoSEQ multiplex PCR assay. For the multiplex PCR, a mixture combining 60 forward primers for TCR Vbeta segments and 13 reverse primers for TCR Jbeta segments was used. The CDR3 region of rearranged TCR beta genes was amplified from genomic DNA by a multiplex PCR assay. The amplified TCR beta libraries were sequenced on the Illumina HiSeq System as 87-base-pair reads. On the authors' methods: In a later analysis, approximately 74 million unique TCR beta chains were counted across the 690 or so repertoires, and around 11 million of these chains were shared by at least two donors. To remove PCR and sequencing errors, raw reads were error-corrected and collapsed into unique sequences using a nearest-neighbor algorithm that merged closely related sequences. V, D and J gene segments were assigned by aligning CDR3 sequences to IMGT reference sequences. Each retained sequence needed at least a six-nucleotide match to both a V gene segment and a J gene segment. A rearrangement counted as productive if the CDR3 had no stop codons and remained in frame with V and J, and every other rearrangement counted as non-productive. CDR3 was defined according to IMGT convention as the region running from the second conserved V-encoded cysteine to the conserved J-encoded phenylalanine. The earlier analysis of fewer than 700 of the donors excluded sequences that lacked an unambiguous match to a single V gene segment. An earlier analysis of a few hundred of the donors classified V segments as functional when productive rearrangements were above 56.7% and as segregating when the standard deviation between donors was above 5%. A statistical classification framework was built to diagnose cytomegalovirus status from the catalog of TCR beta chain sequences. A later analysis assigned V and J genes by comparing TCR nucleotide sequences with IMGT/GENE-DB human TR gene sequences. Using the TCRdist pipeline, a later analysis assigned CDR3 sequences along with most-parsimonious VDJ recombination scenarios. In a later analysis, every TCR beta chain was defined by the combination of its CDR3 amino acid sequence and its V-gene family, and reads without a unique V-gene family were dropped. To address suspected cross-contamination and a sequencing artifact, a later analysis removed 592 highly shared, low-generation-probability nucleotide sequences. A later analysis calculated a clonal expansion index for each public chain from normalized within-repertoire ranks of inferred template counts. In a later analysis, generation probabilities were computed using a VDJ recombination model fitted to out-of-frame rearrangements, and the results were checked against IGoR. In a later analysis, hypergeometric tests were used to score TCR-TCR, TCR-HLA and TCR-CMV co-occurrence, with a repertoire-size bias correction applied to TCR pairs. A later analysis estimated false discovery rates by permuting HLA or CMV assignments 20 times. In a later analysis, co-occurring TCRs were grouped with DBSCAN, and TCRdist sequence similarity was added when clustering was performed within HLA-allele-positive subsets. Repertoires with fewer than 30,000 or more than 120,000 public chains, plus five repertoires with anomalous nucleotide sharing, were excluded from co-occurrence clustering. Not all clones reach the TCRdb copy of this immuneACCESS table, which keeps in-frame sequences only. Checked studies attribute under half of the gap to unresolved V genes and leave the rest unexplained. V and J calls and clone size are those listed in that table; D and trimming were worked out from the DNA. Recorded for this sample are about 200,000 clones; approximately 86% of them occurred a single time. Less than 0.4% of the sample is taken by the ten largest.

The data were obtained in a study of cytomegalovirus exposure and HLA in healthy donors (dated 2017 in TCRdb). Regarding the study in general: In an earlier analysis of roughly 590 of the donors, approximately 260 Gb of sequence data and just under 120 million unique TCR beta sequences from 150 million to 200 million T cells were reported. A handful of DR-DQ haplotypes were handled as single units for association and clustering because linkage in the cohort was strong. Among the roughly 390 genotyped donors, roughly 80% belonged to the genetic ancestry cluster associated with self-reported Caucasian donors. The study aimed to test whether cataloging public T cell receptors could reveal signatures of past pathogen exposure. Among about 400 genotyped donors of the cohort, an average of approximately 240,000 unique TCR beta nucleotide sequences was sequenced per donor, of which about 20% were non-productive. Approximately 300 gigabases of sequencing data and approximately 91 million unique TCR sequences made up an early release that covered 640 HLA-typed donors. A separate validation cohort of 100 to 150 different subjects was used in addition to the 666-subject first cohort. Genome-wide SNP genotypes for about 65% of the 666 donors were used in a later genetic analysis, which treated that subset as a discovery cohort. An earlier analysis of 587 of the donors used high-throughput TCR beta sequencing to judge whether each TCR beta V gene segment behaved as functional or pseudogenic. Every discovery cohort repertoire had been produced on one sequencing platform. HLA typing included class I and class II loci at four-digit resolution. To predict cytomegalovirus infection status, the study combined high-throughput TCR immunosequencing, statistical association of individual TCRs with disease status, and machine learning. To study patterns of TCR occurrence, a later analysis re-analyzed previously published TCR beta repertoires from just over 650 donors and added high-resolution HLA genotyping. The number of donors typed differed by locus, with roughly 620-630 for A, B, C, DRB1 and DQB1, roughly 520 for DQA1, under 610 for DPA1, and some 440 for DPB1. The T cell repertoires of some 700 subjects were profiled by immunosequencing and related to cytomegalovirus serostatus. Rather than using new phenotypic data, the later analysis identified candidate immune exposures from TCR beta sequences and from how often those sequences occurred across donors. Donor age, sex, ethnicity and CMV serostatus were collected together with the repertoire data. On the study overall, not on this receptor specifically: The study listed 164 TCR beta chains as associated with cytomegalovirus. A group of highly shared sequence variants was considered likely to be a technical artifact of the sequencing pipeline. Compared with the roughly 700-donor mean, donors in an Asian-associated ancestry cluster had fewer N-insertions in productive TCRs, according to a later genetic analysis. At a false discovery rate of 0.05, a later analysis linked around 17,000 TCR beta sequences to specific HLA alleles. In a later analysis, HLA-associated TCR beta chains showed more clonal expansion and lower generation probabilities than non-associated chains that were equally common. CMV serostatus was the only immune exposure information available for the cohort. A further reported finding was that TCR beta sequences accurately predicted the HLA-A and HLA-B alleles for most subjects in the first cohort. Sequencing depth was assumed to be roughly uniform across donors in the presence/absence analyses, though that assumption may not hold. An earlier analysis of some 560 of the donors showed that most TCR beta V segments appeared in productive rearrangements either about 90% or about 30% of the time, which broadly matched IMGT annotations. Because some donors lacked HLA typing at each locus, the association tests relied only on the typed subset. When HLA alleles, especially DR and DQ, strongly co-occurred, TCR associations were difficult to assign to individual alleles. The authors suggested that the approach could potentially be generalized to other disease states and immunological phenotypes. An association between a missense DCLRE1C variant and V-gene and J-gene trimming of TCR beta chains was found in a later genetic analysis and replicated in an independent cohort. A later analysis found that most CMV-associated TCR beta chains appeared HLA-restricted, with HLA associations seemingly driven largely by CMV exposure. Only TCR beta chains were sequenced in this cohort, and the absence of alpha or paired-chain data limited detectable features. Across donors, most TCR sequences were observed very rarely, whereas some public TCRs were present in many individuals. According to a later analysis, TCR association rates differed among HLA loci, with DRB1 alleles showing the most associated TCRs and HLA-C alleles showing the fewest. Correlated functional status among segregating V segments might be attributable to linkage disequilibrium, but an unknown experimental factor could not be ruled out. The earlier analysis of 587 of the donors excluded 15 to 20 rarely observed V segments, including chromosome 9 orphons, because counts were too low. Some IMGT-functional V segments, including TRBV6-2 and TRBV6-3, could not be distinguished by the 87-base-pair reads and were therefore excluded. A later analysis reported that several top co-occurrence clusters appeared linked to parvovirus B19, influenza, CMV and Epstein-Barr virus. In vitro tests confirmed that a few of the cytomegalovirus-associated TCR beta chains recognize cytomegalovirus antigens. The classifier was reported to diagnose cytomegalovirus status with high specificity and sensitivity in both the original cohort and the validation cohort.

The origin of this receptor is a woman in her twenties or thirties in good health and CMV-seronegative. The chain employs TRBV29-1 and TRBJ2-1; possibly the D gene is TRBD2, per 6 matching bases. The source material was PBMCs. The nucleotides are TGCAGCGTTGATGACCACGTGGCGGGGGAGCAGTTCTTC. Its coded protein is CSVDDHVAGEQFF.